This T cell receptor beta chain was retrieved from a study of beta chain features in type 1 diabetes. Whole-study findings and limits: VDJ junctions sequenced from type 1 diabetes patients showed fewer insertions and more deletions. TCRB CDR3s from Type 1 diabetes patients were moderately but significantly shorter in all four CD4+ subsets.

This clone was found a few times. Its antigen remains unidentified. On average, the one heparinised blood draw given by each donor was approximately 120 mL. Each sorted population was over 98% pure. The germline V gene has CDR1 SEHNR and CDR2 FQNEAQ (reference sequence). There are 12 residues in the CDR3. V was pared by 4 bases and J by 7 bases, with 7 bases between. The investigators reverse transcribed all of the isolated RNA, so they sequenced expressed TCRB transcripts. Regulatory, naive and central memory T cell samples averaged roughly 3.8 million reads. Method: immunoSEQ multiplex PCR; TCRdb's copy keeps in-frame clones and lacks some. This sample has about 180,000 clones, with approximately 7.8% found just once.

The chain links TRBV7-9 to TRBJ1-4; D remains ambiguous. Sequenced input: central memory CD4+ T cells from blood. The clonotype was recovered from a woman between 40 and 55 years old with type 1 diabetes. CDR3 DNA sequence: TGTGCCAGCAGCTCGGAGGCTGAAAAACTGTTTTTT. Its translation: CASSSEAEKLFF.